The rows below give T cell receptor beta chains drawn from one sample of a study of CD8 T cells in ankylosing spondylitis. TCRdb passed the 5' RACE reads through MiXCR, listing each CDR3 protein once. The sample holds roughly 220,000 distinct CDR3 sequences, approximately 16% seen once. Sequencing input: blood, either unsorted or a sorted T cell fraction (not recorded which). The receptors originated from a male donor with ankylosing spondylitis. The CDR3 runs from the conserved cysteine through the conserved F or W. D genes are given only for firm matches. Size values are once, few and many counts, or a class for expanded clones, and some rows have none.

. TRBJ1-1 . TRBV5-6 TGTGCCAGCAGCTTGGCCAGCGGGGGCGCTGAAGCTTTCTTT CASSLASGGAEAFF
TRBD1 TRBJ2-7 . TRBV4-1 TGCGCCAGCAGCCAAGAGTTAGGGGGCACGTACGAGCAGTACTTC CASSQELGGTYEQYF
. TRBJ1-2 few TRBV7-9 TGTGCCAGCAGTAGGTTCAACTATGGCTACACCTTC CASSRFNYGYTF
. TRBJ2-1 . TRBV5-6 TGTGCCAGCAGCTTGGGAGTAGGAGGCAATGAGCAGTTCTTC CASSLGVGGNEQFF
. TRBJ2-1 . TRBV4-1 TGCGCCAGCAGCCCAGAATCACAGGTATACTCCTACAATGAGCAGTTCTTC CASSPESQVYSYNEQFF
. TRBJ1-1 once TRBV27 TGTGCCAGCAGTTTACAGAAGAACACTGAAGCTTTCTTT CASSLQKNTEAFF
. TRBJ2-3 few TRBV7-9 TGTGCCAGCAGGTGGGGGAGACCTGTGGATACGCAGTATTTT CASRWGRPVDTQYF
. TRBJ2-1 few TRBV5-6 TGTGCCAGCAGCGTAATACATGGGGGGCGTGGGAATGAGCAGTTCTTC CASSVIHGGRGNEQFF
TRBD2 TRBJ2-2 . TRBV9 TGTGCCAGCAGCCCCTTCACTAGCGCCACCGGGGAGCTGTTTTTT CASSPFTSATGELFF
TRBD2 TRBJ2-1 few TRBV20-1 TGCAGTGCTAGGACTAGCGGGGGCAATGAGCAGTTCTTC CSARTSGGNEQFF
. TRBJ2-7 . TRBV5-1 TGCGCCAGCAGCTTGGACAGGGCCCAATACGAGCAGTACTTC CASSLDRAQYEQYF
. TRBJ1-5 . TRBV5-1 TGCGCCAGCAGCTTAGATCAGCCCCAGCATTTT CASSLDQPQHF
. TRBJ2-1 . TRBV10-3 TGTGCCATCAGCCCCCAGGGGACTTACAATGAGCAGTTCTTC CAISPQGTYNEQFF
TRBD1 TRBJ2-7 . TRBV27 TGTGCCAGCAGTCCCGGGACAGGGTCGGAGCAGTACTTC CASSPGTGSEQYF
. TRBJ2-1 . TRBV4-3 TGCGCCAGTGCCAAGGGGCGCTGGTCCTACAATGAGCAGTTCTTC CASAKGRWSYNEQFF
. TRBJ2-7 . TRBV7-6 TGTGCCAGCAGCTTAGAGTCGAGGGACTCCTACGAGCAGTACTTC CASSLESRDSYEQYF
TRBD1 TRBJ2-5 . TRBV7-9 TGTGCCAGCTGGACAGGGGAAGAGACCCAGTACTTC CASWTGEETQYF
TRBD1 TRBJ1-4 few TRBV27 TGTGCCAGCAGTTTCACGGGGACAGGGATTAATGAAAAACTGTTTTTT CASSFTGTGINEKLFF
. TRBJ2-5 few TRBV3-1 TGTGCCAGCAGCCAGGGCCAAGAAGAGACCCAGTACTTC CASSQGQEETQYF
TRBD1 TRBJ2-3 . TRBV15 TGTGCCACCAGCAGCGGGACAGGGGGCGCAGATACGCAGTATTTT CATSSGTGGADTQYF
TRBD1 TRBJ2-1 few TRBV6-1 TGTGCCAGCAGGCCATTGACAGGGTACAATGAGCAGTTCTTC CASRPLTGYNEQFF
. TRBJ1-6 few TRBV27 TGTGCCAGCAGTGACAGTTCCTCCTATAATTCACCCCTCCACTTT CASSDSSSYNSPLHF
TRBD2 TRBJ2-7 . TRBV10-2 TGCGCCAGCAAAGAGGCGGGGGGCTACTACGAGCAGTACTTC CASKEAGGYYEQYF
TRBD2 TRBJ2-7 few TRBV10-3 TGTGCCATCAGTGATGCTGGACTAGCGGGAGGCCCCTACGAGCAGTACTTC CAISDAGLAGGPYEQYF
. TRBJ2-4 few TRBV6-4 TGTGCCAGCAGTGTGAACAGGGACGGGTGGGCCAAAAACATTCAGTACTTC CASSVNRDGWAKNIQYF